Each of the 20 T cell receptor beta chains below was sequenced from the same sample in a study of CD8+ T cells in alopecia areata. Extraction and reverse transcription of RNA yielded cDNA as the sequencing template. Measured with immunoSEQ multiplex PCR; TCRdb has only the in-frame clones, and not every one. The profile shows 110,000 to 150,000 clones, around 50% of them singletons. The specimen was CD4+ T cells sorted from blood, collected at week 0. All receptors come from a human donor with alopecia areata.

This sequence joins TRBV27 and TRBJ2-5, with TRBD2 as a possible D gene (6 bases). CDR1 is MNHEY and CDR2 is SMNVEV in the germline V gene (reference sequence). V dropped 4 bases and J dropped 3 bases, with 18 bases sitting between them. The CDR3 is made up of 16 amino acids. The CDR3 DNA reads TGTGCCAGCAGTTCCTACCCGGGTCTAGCGAAAGAGACCCAGTACTTC. Its translation: CASSSYPGLAKETQYF.

A few counts support this clone. The chain links TRBV9 to TRBJ2-7, with 7 bases fitting TRBD1. The length of the CDR3 is 14 residues. Germline trimming cut 3 bases from V and 2 bases from J; bases unmatched to any gene: 5. Germline lookup yields CDR1 SGDLS and CDR2 YYNGEE. The CDR3 sequence is CASSAGQPTYEQYF. CDR3 sequence (DNA): TGTGCCAGCAGCGCGGGACAGCCGACCTACGAGCAGTACTTC.

The chain combines TRBV4-2 with TRBJ2-5; maybe TRBD2 (5 bases). Germline lookup yields CDR1 LGHNA and CDR2 YNFKEQ. The CDR3 is made up of 13 amino acids. The V end lost 1 base, the J end lost 5 bases, and 8 bases lay between the germline ends. In DNA, the CDR3 is TGTGCCAGCAGCCAAGGGAGGAGCGAGACCCAGTACTTC. Protein sequence: CASSQGRSETQYF.

The rearrangement links TRBV7-3 to TRBJ1-2, with D perhaps TRBD1 (6 bases). V dropped 2 bases and J dropped 7 bases, with 14 bases sitting between them. Germline CDR1 SGHTA, CDR2 FQGTGA. This CDR3 comprises 14 residues. CDR3: CASSLGGQLGGYTF. The CDR3 DNA follows: TGTGCCAGCAGCTTAGGGGGACAATTGGGTGGCTACACCTTC. Variable domain in full (rest from reference TRBV7-3 and TRBJ1-2): GAGVSQTPSNKVTEKGKYVELRCDPISGHTALYWYRQSLGQGPEFLIYFQGTGAADDSGLPNDRFFAVRPEGSVSTLKIQRTERGDSAVYLCASSLGGQLGGYTFGSGTRLTVV.

This chain joins TRBV29-1 and TRBJ1-1; no reliable D call. Trimming took off 5 bases at V and 4 bases at J, with 14 bases between the two ends. This CDR3 is built from 13 residues. Germline CDR1 SQVTM, CDR2 ANQGSEA. The CDR3 reads CSVIGFSSTEAFF. CDR3 coding DNA: TGCAGCGTTATCGGGTTTTCGAGCACTGAAGCTTTCTTT.

This chain links TRBV6-5 with TRBJ1-5, with 8 bases matching TRBD1. Trimming cost V 8 bases and J 5 bases; bases outside gene matches: 5. Germline lookup yields CDR1 MNHEY and CDR2 SVGAGI. This CDR3 spans 13 amino acids. Here the CDR3 DNA reads TGTGCCAGCTCGGACAGGGAGTATCAGCCCCAGCATTTT. It yields the protein CASSDREYQPQHF.

About this clone itself: This same CDR3 is encoded by further DNA sequences in the sample. The chain combines TRBV29-1 with TRBJ2-5; unclear D gene. Trimming removed 2 bases from V and 2 bases from J, with 0 bases in between. The CDR3 totals 10 residues. The germline V gene has CDR1 SQVTM and CDR2 ANQGSEA. The CDR3: CSVEQETQYF. The CDR3, as DNA: TGCAGCGTTGAACAAGAGACCCAGTACTTC.

This clone was recorded a few times. The chain is built from TRBV4-2 and TRBJ2-3; D unresolved. This CDR3 contains 12 residues. V was clipped by 0 bases and J by 6 bases, with 4 bases between them. Germline V CDR1 and CDR2: LGHNA, YNFKEQ. The CDR3 loop reads CASSQDWDTQYF. As DNA, the CDR3 is TGTGCCAGCAGCCAAGATTGGGATACGCAGTATTTT.

CDR3 coding DNA: TGCGCCAGCAGCTTGGCGGGGCGTAGCGAGCAGTACTTC. This gives the protein CASSLAGRSEQYF. The chain links TRBV5-1 to TRBJ2-7; D tentatively reads TRBD1 or TRBD2 (5 bases each). The CDR3 extends over 13 amino acids. V lost 0 bases to trimming and J lost 6 bases, with 10 bases between them. The germline V gene has CDR1 SGHRS and CDR2 YFSETQ.

This clone was observed a few times. The identical CDR3 is also encoded by other nucleotide sequences in the sample. The V call is TRBV30, the J call TRBJ2-5; maybe TRBD2 (5 bases). The germline gives CDR1 GTSNPN, CDR2 SVGIG (reference sequence). The CDR3 length is 12 residues. V was shortened by 0 bases and J by 5 bases, with 7 bases between the two germline ends. The CDR3, as DNA: TGTGCCTGGAGTGTACTAGGGGAGACCCAGTACTTC. It is translated as CAWSVLGETQYF.

The CDR3 DNA reads TGCAGCGTGGCCAGGGGGACTTCGAACACTGAAGCTTTCTTT. This codes for CSVARGTSNTEAFF. The chain carries TRBV29-1 and TRBJ1-1, with TRBD1 matching 7 bases. Looked up from germline, CDR1 is SQVTM and CDR2 is ANQGSEA. The V and J ends lost 6 bases and 1 base, in that order; junction bases with no gene match: 8. The CDR3 extends over 14 amino acids.

This sequence joins TRBV5-4 and TRBJ2-5; D may match TRBD1 or TRBD2 (5 bases each). V was clipped by 7 bases and J by 0 bases, with 10 bases between them. CDR1 is SGHNT and CDR2 is YYREEE in the germline V gene (reference sequence). This CDR3 region has 13 residues. For the CDR3, the DNA is TGTGCCAGCCGGGACGGCAACCAAGAGACCCAGTACTTC. Its protein product is CASRDGNQETQYF.

The chain combines TRBV27 with TRBJ2-3; D might be TRBD2 (5 bases). The CDR3 runs 12 residues. Germline V lookup: CDR1 MNHEY, CDR2 SMNVEV (reference sequence). The germline V and J ends were trimmed by 3 bases and 6 bases, with 7 bases remaining between them. The CDR3: CASSLRGDTQYF. CDR3 DNA sequence: TGTGCCAGCAGTTTGAGAGGGGATACGCAGTATTTT.

The gene calls are TRBV11-1 and TRBJ2-3; 12 positions agree with TRBD2. The CDR3 totals 16 residues. V lost 5 bases and J lost 4; bases outside the gene matches: 7. Germline V gives CDR1 SGHAT, CDR2 FQDESV (reference sequence). CDR3 loop: CASSPRTSGVADTQYF. The DNA for the CDR3 is TGTGCCAGCAGCCCTCGGACTAGCGGGGTGGCAGATACGCAGTATTTT. Based on the CDR3 plus reference TRBV11-1 and TRBJ2-3, the full variable domain is EAEVAQSPRYKITEKSQAVAFWCDPISGHATLYWYRQILGQGPELLVQFQDESVVDDSQLPKDRFSAERLKGVDSTLKIQPAELGDSAMYLCASSPRTSGVADTQYFGPGTRLTVL.

This sequence joins TRBV6-5 and TRBJ1-2; D ambiguous. In germline, CDR1 is MNHEY, CDR2 SVGAGI. The germline V and J ends were trimmed by 8 bases and 4 bases, with 11 bases remaining between them. This CDR3 comprises 12 residues. The CDR3 here is CASGPSSYGYTF. For the CDR3, the DNA is TGTGCCAGCGGTCCGTCATCCTATGGCTACACCTTC.

The V and J genes are TRBV18 and TRBJ1-5; D possibly corresponds to TRBD1 (6 bases). The CDR3 runs 13 residues. V was trimmed by 5 bases and J by 7 bases, leaving 12 bases between them. The germline V gene encodes CDR1 KGHSH and CDR2 LQKENI. The CDR3 coding sequence is TGTGCCAGCTCAGGGGGCACCGGGCAGCCCCAGCATTTT. Protein product: CASSGGTGQPQHF. The entire variable domain, with the rest obtained from reference TRBV18 and TRBJ1-5, is as follows: NAGVMQNPRHLVRRRGQEARLRCSPMKGHSHVYWYRQLPEEGLKFMVYLQKENIIDESGMPKERFSAEFPKEGPSILRIQQVVRGDSAAYFCASSGGTGQPQHFGDGTRLSIL.

Concerning this clone itself: The sample contains more than one DNA sequence encoding this CDR3. V gene TRBV30 combines with J gene TRBJ2-7; no definite D call. The CDR3 has 13 amino acids. In germline, CDR1 is GTSNPN, CDR2 SVGIG (reference sequence). The germline V and J ends were trimmed by 2 bases and 4 bases, with 12 bases remaining between them. CDR3 protein: CAWSSGGPYEQYF. Written as DNA, the CDR3 is TGTGCCTGGAGTAGTGGCGGACCTTACGAGCAGTACTTC.

This clone was observed a handful of times. This chain joins TRBV7-2 and TRBJ2-3; D gene uncertain. The CDR3 has 12 amino acids. Deletions cut 5 bases from V and 8 bases from J, with 11 bases between. Germline V lookup: CDR1 SGHTA, CDR2 FQGNSA. In DNA, the CDR3 is TGTGCCAGCAGCCTGGATGACCTTACGCAGTATTTT. Translated: CASSLDDLTQYF.

The genes are TRBV7-3 and TRBJ2-3, with D maybe TRBD2 (5 bases). The length of the CDR3 is 18 residues. Germline V gene lookup returns CDR1 SGHTA and CDR2 FQGTGA. Trimming took off 5 bases at V and 0 bases at J, with 21 bases between the two ends. The chain's CDR3 is CASSPHGPGSSSTDTQYF. CDR3 in DNA: TGTGCCAGCAGCCCTCATGGCCCGGGGTCCTCGAGCACAGATACGCAGTATTTT.

This clone was seen more than once but under ten times. The chain joins TRBV2 to TRBJ2-1; D unresolved. Per germline, CDR1 SNHLY and CDR2 FYNNEI. This CDR3 has 15 residues. V lost 3 bases and J lost 5, with 14 bases in between. In DNA form, the CDR3 reads TGTGCCAGCAGTGATTCGGGTAACCCGAACAATGAGCAGTTCTTC. It specifies CASSDSGNPNNEQFF.